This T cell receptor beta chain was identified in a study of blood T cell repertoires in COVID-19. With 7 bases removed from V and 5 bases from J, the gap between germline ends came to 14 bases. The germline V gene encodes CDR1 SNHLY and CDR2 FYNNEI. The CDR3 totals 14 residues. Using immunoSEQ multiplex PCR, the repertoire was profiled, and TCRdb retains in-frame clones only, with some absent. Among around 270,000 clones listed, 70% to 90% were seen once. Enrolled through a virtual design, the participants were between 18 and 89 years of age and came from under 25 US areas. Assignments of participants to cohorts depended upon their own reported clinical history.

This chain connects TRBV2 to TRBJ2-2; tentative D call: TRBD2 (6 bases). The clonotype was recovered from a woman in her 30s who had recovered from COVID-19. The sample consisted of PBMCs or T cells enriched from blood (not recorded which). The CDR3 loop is CASIGGLKTGELFF. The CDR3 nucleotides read TGTGCCAGCATTGGGGGACTGAAAACCGGGGAGCTGTTTTTT.